Presented here are 9 T cell receptor beta chains from one specimen sequenced in a study of spatial heterogeneity in lung cancer. Time point denoted: sample taken at primary tumor resection. TCRdb itself ran the 5' RACE reads through MiXCR, one entry per CDR3 protein. The data show more than 80,000 distinct CDR3 sequences, about an eighth seen once. Sequencing was performed on PBMCs, taken at surgery. The receptors shown here come from a male donor with early-stage non-small cell lung cancer.

The chain employs TRBV27 and TRBJ1-2; TRBD1 aligns across 7 bases. V trimming: 3 bases; J trimming: 8 bases; junction bases outside the gene matches: 9. Germline V gene lookup returns CDR1 MNHEY and CDR2 SMNVEV (reference sequence). The CDR3 sequence is 14 residues long. CDR3 loop: CASSFRGHHIGYTF. The CDR3 coding sequence is TGTGCCAGCAGTTTTAGGGGGCACCATATCGGCTACACCTTC.

The CDR3 DNA is TGTGCCAGCAGCGGAAGGGCCCACGAGCAGTACTTC. Its protein is CASSGRAHEQYF. This chain links TRBV6-2 or TRBV6-3 with TRBJ2-7, with D uncertain. The germline gives CDR1 MNHEY, CDR2 SVGEGT. The CDR3 has 12 residues. V dropped 6 bases and J dropped 5 bases, with 11 bases sitting between them.

There are a few counts of this clonotype. V is TRBV28 and J is TRBJ1-6; unclear D gene. Germline CDR1 and CDR2: MDHEN and SYDVKM. Trimming pared 3 bases from V and 5 bases from J, leaving 11 bases between. CDR3 size: 15 residues. DNA of the CDR3: TGTGCCAGCAGTTTCCTAGTCAGGAATAATTCACCCCTCCACTTT. Protein sequence: CASSFLVRNNSPLHF.

This sequence joins TRBV20-1 and TRBJ2-7; maybe TRBD1 (6 bases). The CDR3 is made up of 12 amino acids. V shed 8 bases and J shed 0 bases, with 11 bases lying between them. Germline V gives CDR1 DFQATT, CDR2 SNEGSKA (reference sequence). DNA for the CDR3: TGCAGTTCACGGGACAACTCCTACGAGCAGTACTTC. Its protein is CSSRDNSYEQYF.

A few counts support this clonotype. The chain has TRBV7-9 and TRBJ2-6; D is uncertain. Germline CDR1 reads SEHNR; CDR2 reads FQNEAQ (reference sequence). The CDR3 runs 14 residues. V lost 6 bases and J 0 bases, leaving 6 bases between the germline ends. The CDR3, as DNA: TGTGCCAGCAGGGAACTCTCTGGGGCCAACGTCCTGACTTTC. Translated: CASRELSGANVLTF. The full variable domain, rest sourced from reference TRBV7-9 and TRBJ2-6, is DTGVSQNPRHKITKRGQNVTFRCDPISEHNRLYWYRQTLGQGPEFLTYFQNEAQLEKSRLLSDRFSAERPKGSFSTLEIQRTEQGDSAMYLCASRELSGANVLTFGAGSRLTVL.

As regards this clonotype: A much larger clone is a single base away; this may be a read error. V and J are TRBV3-1 and TRBJ2-3; no clear D. Germline CDR1 and CDR2: LGHDT and YNNKEL (reference sequence). The CDR3 consists of 14 residues. This CDR3 reads CASSQDLVLDTRYF. The CDR3 region has the DNA TGTGCCAGCAGCCAAGATTTGGTCCTGGATACGCGGTATTTT.

The chain employs TRBV10-3 and TRBJ2-7; 9 positions agree with TRBD1. This CDR3 comprises 12 residues. Germline CDR1 ENHRY, CDR2 SYGVKD. The trim removed 2 bases at V and 11 bases at J, leaving 4 bases unmatched. CDR3 bases: TGTGCCATCAGTGAGGAACAGGGGGCAGAGTACTTC. It is translated as CAISEEQGAEYF.

This clonotype was counted a few times. The CDR3 loop is CASSQGTGFDTEAFF. In nucleotides, the CDR3 is TGCGCCAGCAGCCAAGGGACAGGGTTCGACACTGAAGCTTTCTTT. This sequence joins TRBV4-3 and TRBJ1-1; 8 bases are shared with TRBD1. The V and J ends lost 1 base and 3 bases, in that order; junction bases with no gene match: 4. The CDR3 is made up of 15 amino acids. In germline, CDR1 is LGHNA, CDR2 YSLEER.

There are many counts of this clonotype. The genes are TRBV5-6 and TRBJ2-5; D unresolved. Trimming removed 0 bases from V and 3 bases from J, with 12 bases in between. CDR1 is SGHDT, CDR2 YYEEEE, per germline. This CDR3 has 15 residues. The CDR3 sequence is CASSLEVPGEETQYF. The CDR3 DNA is TGTGCCAGCAGCTTGGAGGTCCCAGGCGAAGAGACCCAGTACTTC.